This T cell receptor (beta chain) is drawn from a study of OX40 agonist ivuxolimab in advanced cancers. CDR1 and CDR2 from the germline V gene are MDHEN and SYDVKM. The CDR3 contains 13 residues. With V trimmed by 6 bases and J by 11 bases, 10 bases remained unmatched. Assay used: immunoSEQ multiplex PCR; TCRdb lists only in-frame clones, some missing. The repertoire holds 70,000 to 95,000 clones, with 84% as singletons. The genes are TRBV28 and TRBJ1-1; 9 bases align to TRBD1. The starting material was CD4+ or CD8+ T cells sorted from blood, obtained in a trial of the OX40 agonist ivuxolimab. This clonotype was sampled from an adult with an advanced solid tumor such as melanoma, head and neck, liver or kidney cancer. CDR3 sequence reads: CASRGTGGVRAFF. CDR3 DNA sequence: TGTGCCAGCAGGGGAACAGGGGGCGTGAGGGCTTTCTTT.